Below are 32 T cell receptor beta chains sequenced from a single sample in a study of blood T cell repertoires in COVID-19. Produced via immunoSEQ multiplex PCR; TCRdb's table is partial and in-frame only. Of a few hundred thousand clones listed, 80% to 90% are singletons. The specimen was peripheral blood. The receptors were sampled from a man between 18 and 29 years old with COVID-19, enrolled during active disease.

The gene calls are TRBV27 and TRBJ2-5; TRBD2 matches at 7 bases. The germline CDR1 and CDR2 sequences are MNHEY and SMNVEV (reference sequence). The CDR3 runs 13 residues. V lost 6 bases to trimming and J lost 4 bases; unmatched junction nucleotides: 5. The CDR3 sequence is CASRGGRGETQYF. CDR3 nucleotides: TGTGCCAGCAGGGGGGGGAGGGGAGAGACCCAGTACTTC.

This rearrangement joins TRBV27 to TRBJ2-1; 15 positions match TRBD2. Germline CDR1 MNHEY, CDR2 SMNVEV (reference sequence). The ends lost 3 bases at V and 10 bases at J; junction bases unmatched: 4. The CDR3 loop spans 15 amino acids. The CDR3 sequence: CASSFGLAGGWEQFF. The CDR3 nucleotides are TGTGCCAGCAGTTTCGGACTAGCGGGAGGGTGGGAGCAGTTCTTC.

The J gene is TRBJ2-2, the V gene TRBV6-5; D is ambiguous. V lost 8 bases and J lost 6, with 13 bases in between. The length of the CDR3 is 13 residues. Germline V gene sequence: CDR1 MNHEY, CDR2 SVGAGI. The CDR3 DNA follows: TGTGCCAGCGGGCCCCGACCTTCCGGGGAGCTGTTTTTT. Translation gives CASGPRPSGELFF.

This rearrangement joins TRBV24-1 to TRBJ2-1, with 10 bases identical to TRBD2. The CDR3 extends over 18 amino acids. The germline gives CDR1 KGHDR, CDR2 SFDVKD. V dropped 1 base and J dropped 5; count of bases not matched to a gene: 10. DNA for the CDR3: TGTGCCACCAGTGATTTCCCCCGACTAGCGGGTAATCACAATGAGCAGTTCTTC. Protein: CATSDFPRLAGNHNEQFF.

The CDR3 DNA reads as TGTGCCAGCAGACAGGGCAGTGAGCAGTTCTTC. It codes for CASRQGSEQFF. The gene calls are TRBV2 and TRBJ2-1, with a tentative D call TRBD1 (6 bases). The germline CDR1 and CDR2 sequences are SNHLY and FYNNEI. The CDR3 has 11 amino acids. V shed 6 bases and J shed 9 bases, with 9 bases lying between them.

This clone was picked up one time. V is TRBV3-1 (or the pseudogene TRBV3-2) and J is TRBJ2-1; 11 bases line up with TRBD2. Trimming at V came to 4 bases and at J to 9 bases, leaving 11 bases not matched to a gene. In germline, CDR1 is LGHDT, CDR2 YNNKEL (reference sequence). This CDR3 is 16 amino acids long. CDR3 amino acids: CASSRQLPSGGREQFF. The CDR3, as DNA: TGTGCCAGCAGCCGTCAGCTTCCTAGCGGGGGGCGTGAGCAGTTCTTC.

The CDR3 loop reads CASSLESIETQYF. As DNA, the CDR3 is TGTGCCAGCAGCCTAGAGAGTATTGAGACCCAGTACTTC. The V and J genes are TRBV2 and TRBJ2-5; D is ambiguous. Between the trimmed V and J ends, which lost 6 bases and 5 bases, there was a span of 13 bases. The CDR3 runs to 13 residues. From germline, CDR1 is SNHLY and CDR2 FYNNEI.

The CDR3 DNA is TGTGCCAGCAGTTCCCCGGGGCTAGCGGGGAGCTCTGGGGCCAACGTCCTGACTTTC. Translated, it gives CASSSPGLAGSSGANVLTF. This chain links TRBV27 with TRBJ2-6; TRBD2 matches 9 bases. Germline V lookup: CDR1 MNHEY, CDR2 SMNVEV (reference sequence). CDR3 length: 19 amino acids. V shed 4 bases, J shed 0 bases, and the junction held 10 bases outside the gene matches.

This chain joins TRBV7-2 and TRBJ2-2; D perhaps matches TRBD2 (5 bases). The V gene lost 2 bases and the J gene lost 2 bases, with 9 bases spanning the gap. This CDR3 is built from 15 residues. Germline V gene sequence: CDR1 SGHTA, CDR2 FQGNSA. CDR3 in amino acids: CASSLSSRNTGELFF. The DNA of the CDR3 is TGTGCCAGCAGCTTATCTAGCAGAAACACCGGGGAGCTGTTTTTT.

V usage is TRBV7-6 and J usage is TRBJ2-5; no firm D call. This CDR3 contains 12 residues. Germline CDR1 reads SGHVS; CDR2 reads FNYEAQ. Between the trimmed V and J ends, which lost 4 bases and 2 bases, there was a span of 5 bases. CDR3 residues: CASSSLQETQYF. The CDR3 DNA is TGTGCCAGCAGCTCCCTTCAAGAGACCCAGTACTTC.

The chain employs TRBV6-6 and TRBJ1-1; no clear D gene. The CDR3 contains 11 residues. Germline values: CDR1 MNHNY, CDR2 SVGAGI (reference sequence). Trimming cost V 4 bases and J 8 bases, with 8 bases left between them. The CDR3, as DNA: TGTGCCAGCAGTTTTGAGCGGGAAGCTTTCTTT. Translated, it gives CASSFEREAFF.

The chain employs TRBV23-1 and TRBJ2-3; 9 nucleotides match TRBD2. TRBV23-1 is noted as an ORF with a role that remains uncertain. The CDR3 length is 17 residues. The V and J ends lost 9 bases and 5 bases, in that order; junction bases with no gene match: 18. CDR3 protein: CARSPSVAGENGDTQYF. The CDR3 coding sequence is TGCGCCAGAAGCCCCTCGGTAGCGGGGGAGAATGGAGATACGCAGTATTTT.

This rearrangement joins TRBV11-3 to TRBJ2-7, with 13 bases identical to TRBD2. This CDR3 has 14 amino acids. Trimming cost V 6 bases and J 4 bases; bases outside gene matches: 3. The germline V gene has CDR1 SGHNT and CDR2 YENEEA. CDR3 residues: CASRRLAGGYEQYF. DNA of the CDR3: TGTGCCAGCAGGAGACTAGCGGGGGGTTACGAGCAGTACTTC.

V usage is TRBV29-1 and J usage is TRBJ2-7; 11 bases are shared with TRBD1. CDR1 is SQVTM and CDR2 is ANQGSEA in the germline V gene. This CDR3 is 15 amino acids long. Trimming cost V 7 bases and J 2 bases; bases outside gene matches: 10. CDR3 in DNA: TGCAGCGCGGGACAGGGGGGAATTACCGCCTACGAGCAGTACTTC. It encodes CSAGQGGITAYEQYF.

V gene TRBV18 combines with J gene TRBJ2-3; 9 nucleotides align to TRBD2. V shed 3 bases, J shed 5 bases, and the junction held 6 bases outside the gene matches. The CDR3 runs to 15 residues. The germline gives CDR1 KGHSH, CDR2 LQKENI. CDR3 nucleotide sequence: TGTGCCAGCTCACCGGCTAGCGGGATGCTAGATACGCAGTATTTT. Its translation is CASSPASGMLDTQYF.

The chain carries TRBV7-2 and TRBJ2-7; 10 nucleotides line up with TRBD1. J lost 1 base, V lost 4 bases, and 1 base had no gene match. In germline, CDR1 is SGHTA, CDR2 FQGNSA. There are 14 residues in the CDR3. The CDR3 region is CASSSGQGSYEQYF. The CDR3 bases are TGTGCCAGCAGCTCGGGACAGGGGTCCTACGAGCAGTACTTC.

A few counts support this clone. The chain recombines TRBV14 with TRBJ2-7; D unresolved. V lost 0 bases and J 2 bases, leaving 5 bases between the germline ends. The CDR3 runs 13 residues. Germline V gene data show CDR1 as SGHDN and CDR2 as FVKESK. Written as DNA, the CDR3 is TGTGCCAGCAGCCAAGATAGCCCCTACGAGCAGTACTTC. Protein: CASSQDSPYEQYF.

This chain connects TRBV3-1 (or the pseudogene TRBV3-2) to TRBJ2-5; 11 nucleotides agree with TRBD2. CDR3 length: 18 residues. Trimming took 4 bases from V and 5 from J; bases not matched to a gene: 15. Germline lookup yields CDR1 LGHDT and CDR2 YNNKEL (reference sequence). The CDR3 is CASSRGASGGTHRETQYF. The DNA of the CDR3 is TGTGCCAGCAGCCGCGGCGCTAGCGGGGGGACTCACCGGGAGACCCAGTACTTC.

The J gene is TRBJ1-4, the V gene TRBV7-9, with D unclear. CDR3 length: 16 amino acids. The germline V and J ends were trimmed by 0 bases and 8 bases, with 16 bases remaining between them. Germline V gene lookup returns CDR1 SEHNR and CDR2 FQNEAQ (reference sequence). In nucleotides, the CDR3 is TGTGCCAGCAGCTTAGCGGGAGCGGTTCGAAACGAAAAACTGTTTTTT. Encoded protein: CASSLAGAVRNEKLFF.

On this clone: Other DNA sequences from this sample encode an identical CDR3 as well. The chain uses TRBV2 and TRBJ1-5; no reliable D call. The CDR3 is made up of 12 amino acids. V was pared by 6 bases and J by 2 bases, with 5 bases between. Germline V gene sequence: CDR1 SNHLY, CDR2 FYNNEI. The CDR3 loop reads CASREGNQPQHF. The CDR3 nucleotides read TGTGCCAGCAGGGAGGGCAATCAGCCCCAGCATTTT.

The chain couples TRBV6-6 to TRBJ2-1, with D possibly matching TRBD2 (5 bases). The ends were cut back, 6 bases at V and 6 bases at J, with 18 bases in the middle. Germline V gene sequence: CDR1 MNHNY, CDR2 SVGAGI (reference sequence). This CDR3 is built from 15 residues. The CDR3 nucleotides are TGTGCCAGCAGCAATTTGAACAGCCTAGCCAATGAGCAGTTCTTC. Amino acids: CASSNLNSLANEQFF.

This clone is a singleton in its sample. This rearrangement joins TRBV5-6 to TRBJ2-5; TRBD1 matches 8 bases. Trimming cost V 7 bases and J 2 bases; bases outside gene matches: 7. This CDR3 spans 14 amino acids. CDR1 and CDR2 from the germline V gene are SGHDT and YYEEEE. CDR3 DNA sequence: TGTGCCAGCTTCGACAGGGGAACACAAGAGACCCAGTACTTC. This codes for CASFDRGTQETQYF.

V gene TRBV19 combines with J gene TRBJ1-1; D is perhaps TRBD1 (5 bases). CDR1 and CDR2 (germline): LNHDA, SQIVND (reference sequence). The CDR3 has 12 amino acids. V dropped 7 bases and J dropped 11 bases, with 17 bases sitting between them. The CDR3, as DNA: TGTGCCAGTAATACGCAGGGAACGTTGGCTTTCTTT. Protein: CASNTQGTLAFF.

The V and J genes are TRBV15 and TRBJ2-3; perhaps TRBD2 as D (6 bases). V dropped 0 bases and J dropped 8 bases, with 12 bases sitting between them. CDR3 length: 14 amino acids. Germline-derived CDR1 and CDR2 are LNHNV and YYDKDF (reference sequence). The DNA of the CDR3 is TGTGCCACCAGCAGAGAGGGGGGAGCAGCTACGCAGTATTTT. Translated, it gives CATSREGGAATQYF.

This clone was seen once. The rearrangement links TRBV27 to TRBJ2-1, with D perhaps matching TRBD1 (6 bases). CDR3 length equals 15 residues. From germline, CDR1 is MNHEY and CDR2 SMNVEV (reference sequence). V was cut by 5 bases and J by 2 bases, with 13 bases left in between. CDR3 in amino acids: CASSPRQETYNEQFF. Here the CDR3 DNA reads TGTGCCAGCAGTCCCCGACAGGAGACCTACAATGAGCAGTTCTTC.

The DNA of the CDR3 is TGTGCCAGCAGCCTTTTGACAGGGGCAAATTCACCCCTCCACTTT. It yields the protein CASSLLTGANSPLHF. This rearrangement joins TRBV6-5 to TRBJ1-6, with TRBD1 matching 8 bases. The CDR3 covers 15 residues. Germline V gene sequence: CDR1 MNHEY, CDR2 SVGAGI. The V segment lost 6 bases and the J segment 7 bases; nucleotides outside the gene matches: 8.

The rearrangement joins TRBV5-6 to TRBJ2-3; 12 nucleotides align to TRBD1. Germline CDR1 and CDR2: SGHDT and YYEEEE. The CDR3 sequence is 16 residues long. V gave up 4 bases and J gave up 10 bases; unmatched junction bases: 13. CDR3 bases: TGTGCCAGCAGCCTTACCGGGACAGGGGGCTTCATAGCGCAGTATTTT. Protein product: CASSLTGTGGFIAQYF.

This sequence joins TRBV5-1 and TRBJ1-2, with unresolved D. The CDR3 spans 13 residues. Germline loops: CDR1 SGHRS, CDR2 YFSETQ. V was clipped by 0 bases and J by 5 bases, with 8 bases between them. The CDR3 reads CASSLATTYGYTF. In DNA form, the CDR3 reads TGCGCCAGCAGCTTGGCAACGACATATGGCTACACCTTC.

CDR3 bases: TGTGCCAGCAGTTACTCTATCGGACAGGGAACCTACGAGCAGTACTTC. Translating it yields CASSYSIGQGTYEQYF. The chain recombines TRBV6-5 with TRBJ2-7, with 8 positions matching TRBD1. The CDR3 has 16 residues. The germline V gene has CDR1 MNHEY and CDR2 SVGAGI. Trimming took 0 bases from V and 2 from J; bases not matched to a gene: 6.

V is TRBV24-1 and J is TRBJ2-2, with D possibly being TRBD2 (6 bases). CDR3 length: 15 residues. The ends were cut back, 3 bases at V and 5 bases at J, with 12 bases in the middle. Germline V gives CDR1 KGHDR, CDR2 SFDVKD. In nucleotides, the CDR3 is TGTGCCACCAGTGATCCCACTCGGGGGACCGGGGAGCTGTTTTTT. Translating gives CATSDPTRGTGELFF.

In its sample, this clone was seen a few times. V usage is TRBV5-1 and J usage is TRBJ1-1; 7 nucleotides agree with TRBD1. The CDR3 contains 17 residues. Trimming cost V 5 bases and J 4 bases; bases outside gene matches: 17. Germline CDR1 is SGHRS and CDR2 is YFSETQ. The CDR3 coding sequence is TGCGCCAGCAGTCTTTTTCCATTAGGGCAGGGGGGCACTGAAGCTTTCTTT. Amino acid sequence: CASSLFPLGQGGTEAFF.

The V gene is TRBV30, the J gene TRBJ2-7; D perhaps matches TRBD1 (6 bases). Germline assignment: CDR1 GTSNPN and CDR2 SVGIG (reference sequence). This CDR3 is built from 13 residues. V gave up 1 base and J gave up 1 base, with 8 bases separating them. CDR3 in amino acids: CAWSEDRSYEQYF. Written as DNA, the CDR3 is TGTGCCTGGAGTGAAGACAGGTCCTACGAGCAGTACTTC.